Below, 3 T cell receptor beta chains from the same sample are listed, as sequenced in a study of blood T cell repertoires in COVID-19. Repertoires were generated with immunoSEQ multiplex PCR, while TCRdb's copy carries only in-frame clones and drops some. The sample consists of about 150,000 clones, around 82% of them appearing once. The sequenced sample consisted of peripheral blood. These TCRs come from a human donor in a cohort sampled during active COVID-19.

The genes are TRBV24-1 and TRBJ2-1, with TRBD2 identical over 12 bases. This CDR3 contains 13 residues. In germline, CDR1 is KGHDR, CDR2 SFDVKD. V lost 11 bases, J lost 10 bases, and 8 bases stayed unmatched. CDR3 DNA sequence: TGTGCCATCGGACTAGCGGGATCCGGGGAGCAGTTCTTC. Amino acids: CAIGLAGSGEQFF.

The chain recombines TRBV19 with TRBJ2-3, with D perhaps TRBD2 (5 bases). This CDR3 has 14 residues. Trimming stripped 0 bases from V and 4 bases from J, with 8 bases between. Germline V lookup: CDR1 LNHDA, CDR2 SQIVND (reference sequence). CDR3 loop: CASSIDLGADTQYF. The CDR3 DNA follows: TGTGCCAGTAGTATAGATCTCGGGGCAGATACGCAGTATTTT.

The chain recombines TRBV19 with TRBJ1-1, with 12 bases fitting TRBD1. Germline loops: CDR1 LNHDA, CDR2 SQIVND (reference sequence). With V trimmed by 4 bases and J by 7 bases, 13 bases remained unmatched. The CDR3 totals 17 residues. CDR3 protein: CASSTGQGAFGHGEAFF. CDR3 DNA: TGTGCCAGTAGTACGGGACAGGGGGCATTCGGACATGGTGAAGCTTTCTTT.